The T cell receptor beta chain described here comes from a study of identical twins. This clonotype was observed a handful of times. Unique molecular identifiers were present on the cDNA, and a universal primer site came from template switching. TCRdb re-called the 5' RACE reads through MiXCR, storing one row per CDR3 protein. This table holds 570,000 or so distinct CDR3 sequences, more than 9% found once. This sample was shared with a second study, whose subject was yellow fever vaccine responses in identical twins.

Sequenced input: PBMCs. The sequence derives from a woman between 18 and 29 years old in good health.

DNA for the CDR3: TGTGCCACCAGTGAGATGACAGGGGGGGCAGATACGCAGTATTTT. Its translation is CATSEMTGGADTQYF. The chain carries TRBV24-1 and TRBJ2-3; TRBD1 matches 9 bases. The CDR3 has 15 residues. V gave up 4 bases and J gave up 4 bases; unmatched junction bases: 5. Germline V gene sequence: CDR1 KGHDR, CDR2 SFDVKD.